This TCR beta chain originates from a study of blood T cell repertoires in COVID-19. Overall study: Donors in the United States, Italy and Spain gave samples during acute or convalescent COVID-19. The cDNA or gDNA used as material had been derived from T cells, B-cell-depleted T cells, or PBMCs.

V was trimmed by 3 bases and J by 8 bases, leaving 13 bases between them. Per the germline V gene, CDR1 is SEHNR and CDR2 is FQNEAQ (reference sequence). CDR3 length: 13 residues. Methods used by the authors: The assay estimated nucleated cells by amplifying reference gene primers. Assay used: immunoSEQ multiplex PCR; TCRdb lists only in-frame clones, some missing. D and trimming come from the DNA, and the V and J calls and clone size come from that table. The table records about 200,000 clones, 70% to 90% of them present only once. This clonotype was obtained from a woman between 45 and 60 years old with active or convalescent COVID-19. This chain joins TRBV7-9 and TRBJ1-2, with a tentative D call TRBD1 (5 bases). The sequenced sample was peripheral blood. CDR3 in amino acids: CASSLGGAEGYTF. The CDR3 nucleotides read TGTGCCAGCAGCTTGGGAGGGGCGGAAGGCTACACCTTC.